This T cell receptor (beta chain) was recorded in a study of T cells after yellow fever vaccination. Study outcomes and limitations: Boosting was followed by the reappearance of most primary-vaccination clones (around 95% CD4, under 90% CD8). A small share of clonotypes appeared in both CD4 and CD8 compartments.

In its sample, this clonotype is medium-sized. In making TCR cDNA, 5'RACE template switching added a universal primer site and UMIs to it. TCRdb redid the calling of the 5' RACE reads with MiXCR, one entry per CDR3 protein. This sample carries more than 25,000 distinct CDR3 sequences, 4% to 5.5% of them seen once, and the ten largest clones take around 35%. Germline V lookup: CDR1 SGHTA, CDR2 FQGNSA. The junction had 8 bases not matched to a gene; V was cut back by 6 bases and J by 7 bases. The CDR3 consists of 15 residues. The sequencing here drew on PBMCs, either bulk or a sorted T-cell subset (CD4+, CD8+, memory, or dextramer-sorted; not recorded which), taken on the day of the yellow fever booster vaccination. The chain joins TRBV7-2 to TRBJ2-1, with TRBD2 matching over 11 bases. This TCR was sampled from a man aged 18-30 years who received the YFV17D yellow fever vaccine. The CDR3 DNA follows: TGTGCCAGCAGTTTCGGACTAGCGGGTGGGAATGAGCAGTTCTTC. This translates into CASSFGLAGGNEQFF.